Below are 6 T cell receptor beta chains sequenced from a single sample in a study of blood T cell repertoires in COVID-19 (dated by TCRdb to 2018 to 2021). The library came from the immunoSEQ multiplex PCR assay. TCRdb holds this immuneACCESS table with in-frame rearrangements only. Some clones are missing; in checked studies, unresolved V genes explain under half, and the rest has no known cause. The sample table lists about 87,000 clones, 70% to 85% of them with a count of one. The top ten hold approximately 3% of the sample. Material for sequencing was peripheral blood. All receptors come from a woman of 80 years or more with COVID-19, enrolled during active disease.

This clone was seen just once. The chain couples TRBV7-3 to TRBJ2-1, with 11 positions matching TRBD2. This CDR3 is built from 17 residues. Germline lookup yields CDR1 SGHTA and CDR2 FQGTGA. Trimming took 5 bases from V and 3 from J; bases not matched to a gene: 9. The CDR3, as DNA: TGTGCCAGCAGCCCCTCTAAACTAGCGGGGGTCTACAATGAGCAGTTCTTC. Its protein is CASSPSKLAGVYNEQFF.

J is TRBJ1-1 and V is TRBV7-3; maybe TRBD1 (5 bases). CDR1 SGHTA and CDR2 FQGTGA come from the germline V gene. CDR3 length: 13 amino acids. Trimming pared 4 bases from V and 5 bases from J, leaving 11 bases between. CDR3 sequence (DNA): TGTGCCAGCAGCTGGAAAGGGGATACTGAAGCTTTCTTT. Translated: CASSWKGDTEAFF.

The chain recombines TRBV11-2 with TRBJ2-1; 11 nucleotides line up with TRBD2. CDR1 is SGHAT and CDR2 is FQNNGV in the germline V gene. The CDR3 is 17 amino acids. V was clipped by 1 base and J by 4 bases; unmatched bases: 6. CDR3 DNA: TGTGCCAGCAGCTTAGTGGCTAGCGGGAGGATGTACAATGAGCAGTTCTTC. Its protein product is CASSLVASGRMYNEQFF.

The V call is TRBV27, the J call TRBJ2-7; D remains ambiguous. V was trimmed by 0 bases and J by 5 bases, leaving 17 bases between them. The CDR3 is made up of 16 amino acids. Germline-derived CDR1 and CDR2 are MNHEY and SMNVEV (reference sequence). CDR3 DNA sequence: TGTGCCAGCAGTTTATCGCGGAATTTAAACCTCCACGAGCAGTACTTC. It specifies CASSLSRNLNLHEQYF.

This chain joins TRBV6-2 or TRBV6-3 and TRBJ2-7, with a weak D call TRBD2 (6 bases). Trimming pared 5 bases from V and 6 bases from J, leaving 11 bases between. This CDR3 comprises 12 residues. Germline CDR1 and CDR2: MNHEY and SVGEGT. In DNA form, the CDR3 reads TGTGCCAGCAGTCAGACTAGTCTCGAGCAGTACTTC. Amino acid sequence: CASSQTSLEQYF.

This rearrangement joins TRBV7-8 to TRBJ2-2, with D tentatively TRBD2 (5 bases). Deletions cut 5 bases from V and 1 base from J, with 17 bases between. This CDR3 spans 17 amino acids. Germline CDR1 reads SGHVS; CDR2 reads FQNEAQ. In nucleotides, the CDR3 is TGTGCCAGCAGCGCCCGCGCGGGCGAGGGGAACACCGGGGAGCTGTTTTTT. Amino acids: CASSARAGEGNTGELFF.